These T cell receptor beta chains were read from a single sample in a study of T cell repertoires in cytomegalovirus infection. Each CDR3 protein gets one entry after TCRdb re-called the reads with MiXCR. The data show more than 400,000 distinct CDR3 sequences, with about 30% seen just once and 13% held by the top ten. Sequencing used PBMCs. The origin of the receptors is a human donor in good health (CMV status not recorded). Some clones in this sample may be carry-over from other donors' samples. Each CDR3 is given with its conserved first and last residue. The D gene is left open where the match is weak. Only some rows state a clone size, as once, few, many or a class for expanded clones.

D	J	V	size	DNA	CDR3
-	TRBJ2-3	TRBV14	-	TGTGCCAGCAGCCAAGTTAACCTTTTCACAGATACGCAGTATTTT	CASSQVNLFTDTQYF
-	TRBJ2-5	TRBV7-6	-	TGTGCCAGCAGCTTAGCAATCGGGGGTGGAGAGACCCAGTACTTC	CASSLAIGGGETQYF
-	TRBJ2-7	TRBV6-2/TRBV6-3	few	TGTGCCAGCAGTTCACACGGGACACCTGATTCCTACGAGCAGTACTTC	CASSSHGTPDSYEQYF
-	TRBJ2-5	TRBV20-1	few	TGCAGTGAGGAGGGGGCCTCAGAGACCCAGTACTTC	CSEEGASETQYF
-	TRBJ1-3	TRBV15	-	TGTGCCACCAGCAGAGATTTAGTATCAGTCTCTGGAAACACCATATATTTT	CATSRDLVSVSGNTIYF
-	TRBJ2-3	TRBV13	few	TGTGCCAGCAGCCCCCGAGAGGGTAGCAGAGACACAGATACGCAGTATTTT	CASSPREGSRDTDTQYF
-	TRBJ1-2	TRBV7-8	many	TGTGCCAGCAGCTTAGCGACGCACTTCTATGGCTACACCTTC	CASSLATHFYGYTF
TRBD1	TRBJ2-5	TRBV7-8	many	TGTGCCAGCAGCGAATCTGGACAGGGCGAAGAGACCCAGTACTTC	CASSESGQGEETQYF
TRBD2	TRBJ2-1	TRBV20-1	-	TGCAGTGCTAAGGCCGGAGCGGGGATCTACAATGAGCAGTTCTTC	CSAKAGAGIYNEQFF
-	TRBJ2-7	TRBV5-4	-	TGTGCCAGCAGCTTGGCCGTAGGTCAGTACGAGCAGTACTTC	CASSLAVGQYEQYF
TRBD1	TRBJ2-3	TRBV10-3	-	TGTGCCATCAGTGACCCTTCCCGGGACAGGGGTAGAGATACGCAGTATTTT	CAISDPSRDRGRDTQYF
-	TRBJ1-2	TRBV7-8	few	TGTGCCAGCAGCCCTTACACCTACGCGGTCGAGGGAAAAGATGGCTACACCTTC	CASSPYTYAVEGKDGYTF
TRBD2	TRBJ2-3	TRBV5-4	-	TGTGCCAGCAGCCCCGGCGTGGTACCTAGCGGGGGTGTAGATACGCAGTATTTT	CASSPGVVPSGGVDTQYF
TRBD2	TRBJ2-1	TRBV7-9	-	TGTGCCAGCAGCTTAGATGGGACTAGCGGGAAGGATGAGCAGTTCTTC	CASSLDGTSGKDEQFF
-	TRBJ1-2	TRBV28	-	TGTGCCAGCAGTTCCCGAACCGTCCATAGTTTTGGCTACACCTTC	CASSSRTVHSFGYTF
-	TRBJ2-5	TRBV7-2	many	TGTGCCAGCAGCTTAGACTACTCGGAGACCCAGTACTTC	CASSLDYSETQYF
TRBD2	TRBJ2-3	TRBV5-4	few	TGTGCCAGCAGCCCTTCGAGGGGCGGGGGGGGCACAGATACGCAGTATTTT	CASSPSRGGGGTDTQYF
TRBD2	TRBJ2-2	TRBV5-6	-	TGTGCCAGCAGCACTGGGACTAGCCTGAACACCGGGGAGCTGTTTTTT	CASSTGTSLNTGELFF
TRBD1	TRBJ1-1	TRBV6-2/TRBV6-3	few	TGTGCCAGCACTACGGACAGGGGAAGGACTGAAGCTTTCTTT	CASTTDRGRTEAFF
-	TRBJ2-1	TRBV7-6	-	TGTGCTAGCAGCTTAGAGGCTAGTCGGGGCAGTGAGCAGTTCTTC	CASSLEASRGSEQFF
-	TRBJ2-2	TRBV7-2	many	TGTGCCAGCAGCTTACCGGGACTGGCGAACACCGGGGAGCTGTTTTTT	CASSLPGLANTGELFF
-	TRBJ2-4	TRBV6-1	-	TGTGCCAGCACCCGAACCTCGGGAGAAAACATTCAGTACTTC	CASTRTSGENIQYF
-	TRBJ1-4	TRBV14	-	TGTGCCCGTCCAGGACAGAAGACAGAAAAACTGTTTTTT	CARPGQKTEKLFF
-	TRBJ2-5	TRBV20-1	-	TGCAGTGCTGAAACAGGAGGTCGAGAGACCCAGTACTTC	CSAETGGRETQYF
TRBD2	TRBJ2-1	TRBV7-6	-	TGTGCCAGCAGCCCCGACTGGGGCGGGAGTGGTGATAGGAATGAGCAGTTCTTC	CASSPDWGGSGDRNEQFF
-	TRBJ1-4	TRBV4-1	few	TGCGCCAGCAGCCAAGATGGTCAAGGAGCTCCTAATGAAAAACTGTTTTTT	CASSQDGQGAPNEKLFF
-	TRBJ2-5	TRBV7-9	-	TGTGCCAGCAGCTTCCGTGGTATTTTACCTTCCCAAGAGACCCAGTACTTC	CASSFRGILPSQETQYF